The entry below gives a single T cell receptor beta chain sequence along with its context. This receptor's antigen is unknown. The input lacks base qualities; no much larger clone sits a single base away. The CDR3 regions of human TCRbeta chains were subjected to immunosequencing. Processing in the source paper ran as follows. TCRs in the repertoires were compared against a reference library of SARS-CoV-2-specific TCRs that had been generated with the MIRA antigen-specificity platform. Breadth was defined as the fraction of unique TCRs that were SARS-CoV-2-associated, and depth was defined as the fraction of total T cells that were SARS-CoV-2-associated. Using the MIRA data, every spike-specific TCR was mapped to the spike region that the TCR reacted to and assigned to either a CD4 or a CD8 class. Log10-transformed breadth and depth values were compared by one-way ANOVA with Sidak's multiple comparisons tests. The immuneACCESS repertoire file appears here via TCRdb, limited to in-frame rearrangements. These files lack a portion of the clones; in checked studies, under half of the deficit traces to unresolved V genes, and the cause of the others is not known. V and J calls and clone size are copied from that table; D and trimming were computed from the DNA. This sample comprises about 130,000 clones, approximately 88% of them detected only once. 5% to 7% of the sample is taken by the ten largest.

Explained via the paper, the time point label denotes: about 28 days (+/-7) after the second vaccine dose. AZD1222 recipients given second doses at about 4 weeks or at about 12 weeks were pooled, since spike-specific TCR depth and breadth were not found to differ between the two schedules. Samples from vaccinated people were obtained from the UK trials COV001 and COV002, which included a single-blind randomized controlled phase 2/3 trial of AZD1222 (ChAdOx1 nCoV-19) in healthy adults. Trial participant PBMC samples were collected at day 0 and day 28 after the second dose for TCRbeta chain sequencing. V is pared back by 8 bases and J by 4 bases, with 18 bases lying between the germline termini. There are 15 amino acids in the CDR3, from cysteine to phenylalanine inclusive. Only the CDR3 DNA is retained, 45 bases long and in frame from the first base. Via the germline V gene, CDR1 is KGHSH and CDR2 LQKENI.

This sample was included in a study of T cell responses to AZD1222 COVID-19 vaccine listed by TCRdb under 2021. Some background on the complete study: A total of around 240 trial participants underwent TCR sequencing, of whom roughly 210 received two doses of AZD1222 and some 25 received two doses of the MenACWY control vaccine. Enrollment into the trials was organized by age into subgroups of 18-55, 56-69 and 70-plus years, and those subgroups contained 148, 28 and 57 TCR-sequenced participants, respectively. Findings and caveats that apply to the study as a whole: Participants were mostly white British and included more females than males, and it was suggested by the authors that clonal diversity may have been underestimated. The 56-69-year group was small, and its depth increase did not reach significance, likely because of low power. Nearly half of unique spike-specific TCRs reportedly recognized epitopes outside regions mutated in the B.1.351 and B.1.1.7 variants. After two AZD1222 doses, both the breadth and the depth of spike-specific TCRs were significantly higher than at day 0 and than in MenACWY recipients. Because no day 14 peak-response samples were available, repertoires were characterized only after the peak T cell response. CD4 TCRs associated with the vaccine covered the entire spike protein, and the dominant responses were in regions 160-218 and 743-854. Conclusions about previously exposed vaccinees were limited because only six AZD1222 recipients were SARS-CoV-2 seropositive at baseline.

The rearranged segments are TRBV18 and TRBJ1-5, and TRBD1 may be the D gene, going by 6 matching bases. The TCR was taken from an adult who received the AZD1222 COVID-19 vaccine. The sequences come from peripheral blood, collected 28 days after the second AZD1222 dose. The CDR3 reads CASQKAGTSNQPQHF. The nucleotide sequence reads TGTGCCAGCCAAAAGGCCGGGACATCTAATCAGCCCCAGCATTTT. Where the CDR3 stops, the reference TRBV18 and TRBJ1-5 genes take over; the full variable domain is NAGVMQNPRHLVRRRGQEARLRCSPMKGHSHVYWYRQLPEEGLKFMVYLQKENIIDESGMPKERFSAEFPKEGPSILRIQQVVRGDSAAYFCASQKAGTSNQPQHFGDGTRLSIL.